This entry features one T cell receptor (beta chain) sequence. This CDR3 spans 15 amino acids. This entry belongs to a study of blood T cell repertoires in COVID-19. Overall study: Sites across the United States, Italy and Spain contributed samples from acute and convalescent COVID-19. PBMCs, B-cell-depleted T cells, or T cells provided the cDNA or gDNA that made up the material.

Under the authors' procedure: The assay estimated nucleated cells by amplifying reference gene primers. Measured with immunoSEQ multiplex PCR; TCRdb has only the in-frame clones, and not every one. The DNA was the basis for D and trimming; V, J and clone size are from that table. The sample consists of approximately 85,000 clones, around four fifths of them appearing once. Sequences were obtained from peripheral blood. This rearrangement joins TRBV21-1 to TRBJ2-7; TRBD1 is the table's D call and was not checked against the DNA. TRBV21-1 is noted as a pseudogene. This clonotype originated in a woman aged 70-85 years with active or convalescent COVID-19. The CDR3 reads CASSRPGTGNYEQYF. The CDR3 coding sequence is TGTGCCAGCAGCAGACCCGGGACAGGGAACTACGAGCAGTACTTC.